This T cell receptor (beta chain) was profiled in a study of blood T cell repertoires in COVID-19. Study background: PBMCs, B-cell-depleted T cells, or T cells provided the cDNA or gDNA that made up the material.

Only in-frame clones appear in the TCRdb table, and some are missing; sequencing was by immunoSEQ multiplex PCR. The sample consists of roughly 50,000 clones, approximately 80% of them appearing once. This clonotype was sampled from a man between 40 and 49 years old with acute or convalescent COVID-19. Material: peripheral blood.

The CDR3 sequence is CASSVDGRGRTLQFF. In DNA, the CDR3 is TGTGCCAGCAGCGTAGATGGCAGGGGAAGAACTTTGCAGTTCTTC. This chain uses TRBV9 with TRBJ2-1, with a tentative D call TRBD1 (6 bases). Trimming stripped 0 bases from V and 12 bases from J, with 19 bases between. Germline assignment: CDR1 SGDLS and CDR2 YYNGEE. CDR3 size: 15 residues.